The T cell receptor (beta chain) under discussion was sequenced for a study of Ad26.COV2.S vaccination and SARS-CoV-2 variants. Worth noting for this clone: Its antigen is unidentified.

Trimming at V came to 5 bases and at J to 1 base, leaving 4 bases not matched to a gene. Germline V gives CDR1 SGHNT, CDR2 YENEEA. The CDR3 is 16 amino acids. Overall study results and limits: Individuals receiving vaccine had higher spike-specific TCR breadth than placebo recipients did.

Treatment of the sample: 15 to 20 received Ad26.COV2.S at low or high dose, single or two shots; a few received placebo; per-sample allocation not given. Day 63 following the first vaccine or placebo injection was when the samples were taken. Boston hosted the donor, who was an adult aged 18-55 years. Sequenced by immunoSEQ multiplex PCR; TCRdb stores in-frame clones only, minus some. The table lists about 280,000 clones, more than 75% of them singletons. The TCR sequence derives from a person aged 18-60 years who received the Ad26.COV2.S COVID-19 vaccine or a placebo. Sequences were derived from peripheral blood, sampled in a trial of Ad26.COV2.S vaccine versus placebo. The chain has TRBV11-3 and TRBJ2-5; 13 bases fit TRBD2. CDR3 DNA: TGTGCCAGCAGCACCGGGACTAGCGGGGCCCAAGAGACCCAGTACTTC. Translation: CASSTGTSGAQETQYF.